Below, 18 T cell receptor beta chains from the same sample are listed, as sequenced in a study of cytomegalovirus exposure and HLA in healthy donors. PCR was performed using 60 Vbeta and 13 Jbeta primers. Data came from immunoSEQ multiplex PCR; TCRdb stores just in-frame clones and leaves some out. Of roughly 99,000 clones listed, 79% are singletons. The sample taken for sequencing was PBMCs. The receptor set was obtained from a male donor in good health and CMV-seropositive.

J is TRBJ1-5 and V is TRBV5-4; D is perhaps TRBD1 (6 bases). The CDR3 is 15 amino acids. Between the trimmed V and J ends, which lost 4 bases and 6 bases, there was a span of 17 bases. Germline V gives CDR1 SGHNT, CDR2 YYREEE (reference sequence). CDR3 in amino acids: CASSQQGIPSQPQHF. DNA for the CDR3: TGTGCCAGCAGCCAACAGGGAATCCCTAGTCAGCCCCAGCATTTT.

The chain couples TRBV7-9 to TRBJ2-3; 9 bases are a match to TRBD2. Looked up from germline, CDR1 is SEHNR and CDR2 is FQNEAQ (reference sequence). This CDR3 has 18 amino acids. V shed 3 bases and J 4 bases; nucleotides not matched to a gene: 14. CDR3 in DNA: TGTGCCAGCAGCTTCCCCCTGAGGCTAGCGGGGAAAGCAGATACGCAGTATTTT. Protein sequence: CASSFPLRLAGKADTQYF.

This clone appeared a few times. The J gene is TRBJ1-2, the V gene TRBV12-5, with TRBD1 identical over 7 bases. With 1 base clipped from V and 5 bases from J, the junction kept 1 base outside the gene matches. The germline CDR1 and CDR2 sequences are LGHNT and FRNRAP. The CDR3 is 13 residues long. CDR3: CASGLGRGYGYTF. CDR3 nucleotide sequence: TGTGCTAGTGGTTTGGGCAGGGGGTATGGCTACACCTTC. Full variable domain (outside the CDR3, taken from reference TRBV12-5 and TRBJ1-2): DARVTQTPRHKVTEMGQEVTMRCQPILGHNTVFWYRQTMMQGLELLAYFRNRAPLDDSGMPKDRFSAEMPDATLATLKIQPSEPRDSAVYFCASGLGRGYGYTFGSGTRLTVV.

This clone was seen only once. V and J are TRBV15 and TRBJ2-3, with 8 positions matching TRBD1. Germline CDR1 is LNHNV and CDR2 is YYDKDF (reference sequence). V shed 3 bases and J 7 bases; nucleotides not matched to a gene: 6. This CDR3 is built from 14 residues. CDR3 sequence reads: CATSRPDRGYTQYF. CDR3 in DNA: TGTGCCACCAGCAGGCCAGACAGGGGTTATACGCAGTATTTT. The full variable domain, rest sourced from reference TRBV15 and TRBJ2-3, is DAMVIQNPRYQVTQFGKPVTLSCSQTLNHNVMYWYQQKSSQAPKLLFHYYDKDFNNEADTPDNFQSRRPNTSFCFLDIRSPGLGDTAMYLCATSRPDRGYTQYFGPGTRLTVL.

The gene calls are TRBV29-1 and TRBJ1-1, with unresolved D. Deletions cut 4 bases from V and 3 bases from J, with 3 bases between. The germline V gene encodes CDR1 SQVTM and CDR2 ANQGSEA. The CDR3 runs to 10 residues. This CDR3 reads CSVADTEAFF. In DNA, the CDR3 is TGCAGCGTTGCGGACACTGAAGCTTTCTTT. Drawing the rest from reference TRBV29-1 and TRBJ1-1, the complete variable domain is SAVISQKPSRDICQRGTSLTIQCQVDSQVTMMFWYRQQPGQSLTLIATANQGSEATYESGFVIDKFPISRPNLTFSTLTVSNMSPEDSSIYLCSVADTEAFFGQGTRLTVV.

The J gene is TRBJ1-1, the V gene TRBV7-9, with D possibly being TRBD1 (6 bases). CDR1 is SEHNR, CDR2 FQNEAQ, per germline (reference sequence). The CDR3 has 15 residues. The ends were cut back, 4 bases at V and 1 base at J, with 13 bases in the middle. The CDR3: CASSSWTAGNTEAFF. CDR3 nucleotide sequence: TGTGCCAGCAGCTCGTGGACAGCCGGGAACACTGAAGCTTTCTTT. Variable domain in full (rest from reference TRBV7-9 and TRBJ1-1): DTGVSQNPRHKITKRGQNVTFRCDPISEHNRLYWYRQTLGQGPEFLTYFQNEAQLEKSRLLSDRFSAERPKGSFSTLEIQRTEQGDSAMYLCASSSWTAGNTEAFFGQGTRLTVV.

This clone has only a few counts. The chain couples TRBV2 to TRBJ1-6; TRBD1 agrees at 9 bases. The J segment lost 7 bases and the V segment lost 6 bases, leaving 7 bases of the junction unmatched. Germline loops: CDR1 SNHLY, CDR2 FYNNEI. The CDR3 length is 15 residues. CDR3 amino acids: CASSPFGQGNSPLHF. In DNA, the CDR3 is TGTGCCAGCAGCCCATTCGGACAGGGGAATTCACCCCTCCACTTT.

This clone was observed a handful of times. J is TRBJ1-5 and V is TRBV7-9; D remains unclear. Trimming left V 6 bases short and J 2 bases short, with 8 bases between. This CDR3 is built from 13 residues. Germline V gives CDR1 SEHNR, CDR2 FQNEAQ (reference sequence). The CDR3 region is CASSTGGNQPQHF. CDR3 in DNA: TGTGCCAGCAGTACGGGAGGCAATCAGCCCCAGCATTTT.

V usage is TRBV5-1 and J usage is TRBJ1-4, with 10 bases fitting TRBD1. The CDR3 totals 16 residues. Germline CDR1 and CDR2: SGHRS and YFSETQ. J lost 3 bases, V lost 0 bases, and 2 bases had no gene match. This chain's CDR3 is CASSLGDRGPNEKLFF. The CDR3 nucleotides read TGCGCCAGCAGCTTGGGGGACAGGGGACCTAATGAAAAACTGTTTTTT.

The chain employs TRBV21-1 and TRBJ2-1; TRBD2, the table's D call, lacks a check against the DNA. TRBV21-1 is a pseudogene segment. The CDR3 length is 14 residues. Here the CDR3 reads CASSTKGGEDEQFF. CDR3 DNA: TGTGCCAGCAGCACTAAGGGGGGGGAGGATGAGCAGTTCTTC.

J is TRBJ1-1 and V is TRBV29-1; possibly TRBD1 for D (5 bases). The CDR3 sequence is 13 residues long. V shed 6 bases and J shed 1 base, with 12 bases lying between them. Germline-derived CDR1 and CDR2 are SQVTM and ANQGSEA. The CDR3 loop is CSVHDRRNTEAFF. The CDR3 nucleotides read TGCAGCGTCCACGACAGAAGGAACACTGAAGCTTTCTTT.

The chain is built from TRBV2 and TRBJ1-1; D unresolved. Trimming removed 6 bases at V and 4 bases at J, with 9 bases between. This CDR3 is built from 12 residues. Germline V lookup: CDR1 SNHLY, CDR2 FYNNEI. CDR3 coding DNA: TGTGCCAGCAGAGTGAGTGGCACTGAAGCTTTCTTT. This gives the protein CASRVSGTEAFF.

In regard to this clone: An end of the junction does not agree with germline; a read error may underlie this. The gene calls are TRBV4-3 and TRBJ1-2, with 7 positions matching TRBD1. CDR3 length: 17 amino acids. Germline lookup yields CDR1 LGHNA and CDR2 YSLEER. The DNA for the CDR3 is TGCGTCAGCAGCCAAGCCCCCCGGCGACAGGGACAAGGCGGCTACACCTTC. It specifies CVSSQAPRRQGQGGYTF.

The CDR3 DNA reads TGCGCCAGCAGCCACCCCCAACTGGATGAAAAACTGTTTTTT. Translated: CASSHPQLDEKLFF. The chain couples TRBV4-1 to TRBJ1-4; D not resolved. Germline V CDR1 and CDR2: MGHRA, YSYEKL. The V end was cut by 3 bases, the J end by 6 bases, with 11 bases between. This CDR3 has 14 residues.

This clone was detected only a few times. J is TRBJ1-5 and V is TRBV6-5; D is undetermined. Germline V gene data show CDR1 as MNHEY and CDR2 as SVGAGI. The CDR3 loop spans 14 amino acids. V gave up 2 bases and J gave up 7 bases, with 12 bases separating them. CDR3 amino acids: CASSYGPREQPQHF. In nucleotides, the CDR3 is TGTGCCAGCAGTTACGGCCCCCGGGAGCAGCCCCAGCATTTT.

V usage is TRBV27 and J usage is TRBJ2-7; no clear D gene. This CDR3 comprises 14 residues. Germline V gene lookup returns CDR1 MNHEY and CDR2 SMNVEV (reference sequence). Deletions cut 5 bases from V and 2 bases from J, with 13 bases between. This CDR3 is CASSLRSQTYEQYF. The CDR3 DNA sequence: TGTGCCAGCAGTCTTCGGAGCCAGACCTACGAGCAGTACTTC.

With respect to this clone: Other DNA sequences in the same sample also yield this CDR3. The V call is TRBV20-1, the J call TRBJ1-1; no reliable D call. CDR1 DFQATT and CDR2 SNEGSKA come from the germline V gene (reference sequence). Trimming took off 6 bases at V and 0 bases at J, with 5 bases between the two ends. The CDR3 extends over 11 amino acids. The CDR3 sequence: CSAYLNTEAFF. The DNA for the CDR3 is TGCAGTGCATATCTGAACACTGAAGCTTTCTTT.

The count of this clone is one. This rearrangement joins TRBV27 to TRBJ2-7, with 11 bases matching TRBD2. The germline gives CDR1 MNHEY, CDR2 SMNVEV (reference sequence). Unmatched junction bases numbered 14, after V lost 6 bases and J lost 4 bases. CDR3 length: 17 residues. In DNA, the CDR3 is TGTGCCAGCAGGTTCAGTGTACTAGCGGGGGTCTCTTACGAGCAGTACTTC. Its protein product is CASRFSVLAGVSYEQYF.